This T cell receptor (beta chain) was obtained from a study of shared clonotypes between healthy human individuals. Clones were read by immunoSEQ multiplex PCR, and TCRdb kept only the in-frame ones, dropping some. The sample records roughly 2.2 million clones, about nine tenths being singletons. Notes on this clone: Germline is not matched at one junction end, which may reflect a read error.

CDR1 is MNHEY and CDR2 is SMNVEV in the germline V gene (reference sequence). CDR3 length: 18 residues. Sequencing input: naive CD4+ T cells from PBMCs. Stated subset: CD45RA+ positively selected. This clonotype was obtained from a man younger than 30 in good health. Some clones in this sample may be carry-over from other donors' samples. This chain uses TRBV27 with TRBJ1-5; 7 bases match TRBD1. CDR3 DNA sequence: TGTGCCAGCAGTTTAACTCCCAACCGAGGGGGCAGCAACCAGCCCCAGCATTTT. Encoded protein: CASSLTPNRGGSNQPQHF.